The 18 T cell receptor beta chains below come from one sample, sequenced in a study of OX40 agonist ivuxolimab in advanced cancers. Clones were sequenced by immunoSEQ multiplex PCR, and TCRdb holds only the in-frame ones, with some missing. The data hold 65,000 or so clones, with approximately 80% observed a single time. The sample here was CD4+ or CD8+ T cells sorted from blood, taken in a trial of the OX40 agonist ivuxolimab. The receptors were sampled from an adult with an advanced solid tumor such as melanoma, head and neck, liver or kidney cancer.

V is TRBV6-5 and J is TRBJ2-6; TRBD1 might be the D (6 bases). CDR1 is MNHEY and CDR2 is SVGAGI in the germline V gene. The V gene lost 6 bases and the J gene lost 2 bases, with 11 bases spanning the gap. CDR3 length: 15 amino acids. For the CDR3, the DNA is TGTGCCAGCAGCCGACAGGCGCCTGGGGCCAACGTCCTGACTTTC. This translates into CASSRQAPGANVLTF.

The gene calls are TRBV7-9 and TRBJ2-7; D perhaps matches TRBD1 (6 bases). CDR1 is SEHNR, CDR2 FQNEAQ, per germline (reference sequence). The CDR3 is made up of 15 amino acids. The V gene lost 1 base and the J gene lost 0 bases, with 10 bases spanning the gap. The CDR3 here is CASSLGGHSSYEQYF. CDR3 DNA sequence: TGTGCCAGCAGCTTAGGGGGACACAGCTCCTACGAGCAGTACTTC.

CDR3 nucleotide sequence: TGTGCCAGCAGCTTACAAGGGGTCGACAATGAGCAGTTCTTC. Its protein is CASSLQGVDNEQFF. The V call is TRBV5-6, the J call TRBJ2-1; D possibly corresponds to TRBD1 (5 bases). This CDR3 is built from 14 residues. The germline gives CDR1 SGHDT, CDR2 YYEEEE. The germline V and J ends were trimmed by 2 bases and 5 bases, with 11 bases remaining between them.

This sequence joins TRBV5-1 and TRBJ2-5, with 7 bases lining up with TRBD1. V shed 0 bases and J 4 bases; nucleotides not matched to a gene: 3. The CDR3 covers 14 residues. Germline-derived CDR1 and CDR2 are SGHRS and YFSETQ. The CDR3 nucleotides are TGCGCCAGCAGCTTGGTTTCAGGGGGAGAGACCCAGTACTTC. Amino acid sequence: CASSLVSGGETQYF.

J is TRBJ2-6 and V is TRBV2, with 10 bases identical to TRBD2. This CDR3 contains 19 residues. Unmatched junction bases numbered 13, after V lost 7 bases and J lost 1 base. CDR1 SNHLY and CDR2 FYNNEI come from the germline V gene. CDR3 DNA: TGTGCCAGCATCAAAGACTTGCTAGCGGGAGTTTCTGGGGCCAACGTCCTGACTTTC. It specifies CASIKDLLAGVSGANVLTF.

The chain uses TRBV6-5 and TRBJ1-2; tentatively, D is TRBD1 (5 bases). The CDR3 is made up of 13 amino acids. V was clipped by 5 bases and J by 4 bases, with 11 bases between them. Germline CDR1 is MNHEY and CDR2 is SVGAGI. The CDR3 region is CASSGPGGYGYTF. For the CDR3, the DNA is TGTGCCAGCAGTGGCCCTGGGGGCTATGGCTACACCTTC.

The V call is TRBV5-1, the J call TRBJ2-1; D is ambiguous. Deletions cut 4 bases from V and 0 bases from J, with 14 bases between. The germline V gene has CDR1 SGHRS and CDR2 YFSETQ. This CDR3 has 16 residues. CDR3 amino acids: CASSPSGLSSYNEQFF. In nucleotides, the CDR3 is TGCGCCAGCAGCCCTTCCGGGTTGAGCTCCTACAATGAGCAGTTCTTC.

As concerns this clone: At one end the junction does not follow the germline gene, possibly because of a read error. The chain uses TRBV4-2 and TRBJ2-7, with 10 bases matching TRBD2. Germline CDR1 reads LGHNA; CDR2 reads YNFKEQ. The CDR3 sequence is 14 residues long. DNA for the CDR3: TGTGCCAGCAGCCAAAACCTGATTAGCGGGAGGCTAAGTTTC. This sequence encodes CASSQNLISGRLSF.

This clone has just one count. This rearrangement joins TRBV15 to TRBJ2-7; tentatively, D is TRBD2 (5 bases). This CDR3 is built from 16 residues. Deletions cut 0 bases from V and 5 bases from J, with 17 bases between. The germline gives CDR1 LNHNV, CDR2 YYDKDF (reference sequence). The CDR3 here is CATSRDRTRANHEQYF. As DNA, the CDR3 is TGTGCCACCAGCAGAGATAGGACGAGGGCAAACCACGAGCAGTACTTC.

This clone occurred a few times. The chain joins TRBV6-6 to TRBJ1-5; 9 nucleotides line up with TRBD1. The length of the CDR3 is 15 residues. The junction had 7 bases not matched to a gene; V was cut back by 5 bases and J by 5 bases. The V gene's germline CDR1 is MNHNY and CDR2 SVGAGI (reference sequence). In nucleotides, the CDR3 is TGTGCCAGCAGTCCCGGGACAGGGACGTATCAGCCCCAGCATTTT. Amino acids: CASSPGTGTYQPQHF.

The V and J genes are TRBV7-2 and TRBJ2-7, with D possibly being TRBD1 (5 bases). Germline V gene sequence: CDR1 SGHTA, CDR2 FQGNSA. The CDR3 is made up of 14 amino acids. V lost 5 bases and J 2 bases, leaving 13 bases between the germline ends. CDR3 loop: CASSETVTTYEQYF. The CDR3 DNA is TGTGCCAGCAGCGAGACAGTCACCACCTACGAGCAGTACTTC.

CDR3 in amino acids: CATSRDQGAGTF. CDR3 sequence (DNA): TGTGCCACCAGCAGAGATCAAGGGGCTGGTACCTTC. The V call is TRBV15, the J call TRBJ1-2; D may be TRBD1 (5 bases). V lost 0 bases and J lost 14, with 13 bases in between. The CDR3 runs 12 residues. Germline assignment: CDR1 LNHNV and CDR2 YYDKDF (reference sequence).

The gene calls are TRBV7-9 and TRBJ2-5, with D possibly being TRBD2 (5 bases). Gene TRBJ2-7 matches the end of the DNA better, so the J call may be wrong. The CDR3 has 16 amino acids. Germline V lookup: CDR1 SEHNR, CDR2 FQNEAQ (reference sequence). CDR3 coding DNA: TGTGCCAGCAGCCCCCGTCGCTTTAGCACGAGGGACGAGCAGTACTTC. It specifies CASSPRRFSTRDEQYF.

The chain joins TRBV28 to TRBJ1-5; D possibly corresponds to TRBD1 (5 bases). This CDR3 contains 13 residues. Germline CDR1 MDHEN, CDR2 SYDVKM. Trimming left V 8 bases short and J 4 bases short, with 12 bases between. The chain's CDR3 is CASRSGGNQPQHF. CDR3 nucleotide sequence: TGTGCCAGCCGTTCGGGGGGGAATCAGCCCCAGCATTTT.

The chain uses TRBV11-3 and TRBJ1-1, with D unresolved. V was shortened by 3 bases and J by 1 base, with 9 bases between the two germline ends. CDR3 length equals 14 residues. In germline, CDR1 is SGHNT, CDR2 YENEEA. CDR3 region: CASSLESGNTEAFF. The CDR3 nucleotides are TGTGCCAGCAGCTTGGAGTCAGGGAACACTGAAGCTTTCTTT.

V usage is TRBV4-3 and J usage is TRBJ2-3; TRBD2 matches at 9 bases. V lost 1 base, J lost 4 bases, and 6 bases stayed unmatched. From germline, CDR1 is LGHNA and CDR2 YSLEER. This CDR3 contains 16 residues. CDR3 sequence: CASSQVVLAGSDTQYF. The CDR3 nucleotides read TGCGCCAGCAGCCAAGTAGTCCTAGCGGGGTCAGATACGCAGTATTTT.

This chain joins TRBV5-4 and TRBJ2-5, with 8 bases lining up with TRBD1. The CDR3 consists of 13 residues. Germline lookup yields CDR1 SGHNT and CDR2 YYREEE (reference sequence). V gave up 2 bases and J gave up 5 bases; unmatched junction bases: 2. The CDR3, as DNA: TGTGCCAGCAGCTTAAGGACAGGGGAGACCCAGTACTTC. It encodes CASSLRTGETQYF.

Notes on this clone: Other DNA sequences in the same sample also yield this CDR3. The chain is built from TRBV4-1 and TRBJ1-5, with D perhaps TRBD1 (5 bases). Germline V gene lookup returns CDR1 MGHRA and CDR2 YSYEKL. The V and J ends lost 0 bases and 4 bases respectively, with 10 bases between them. The CDR3 is 15 amino acids. The CDR3 is CASSQEPGRNQPQHF. The CDR3 bases are TGCGCCAGCAGCCAAGAGCCAGGGAGGAATCAGCCCCAGCATTTT.